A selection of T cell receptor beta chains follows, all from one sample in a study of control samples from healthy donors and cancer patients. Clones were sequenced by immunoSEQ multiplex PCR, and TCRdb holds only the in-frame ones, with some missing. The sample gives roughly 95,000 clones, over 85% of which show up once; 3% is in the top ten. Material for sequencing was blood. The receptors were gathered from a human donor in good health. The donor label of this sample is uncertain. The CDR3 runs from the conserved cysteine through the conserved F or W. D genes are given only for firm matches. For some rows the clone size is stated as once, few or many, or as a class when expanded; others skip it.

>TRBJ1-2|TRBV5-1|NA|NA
TGCGCCAGCAGCTTGGGGGTCGGCAGGGATTATGGCTACACCTTC
CASSLGVGRDYGYTF
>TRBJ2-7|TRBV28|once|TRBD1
TGTGCCAGCACCGATCCCGGGACAGGGATCTACGAGCAGTACTTC
CASTDPGTGIYEQYF
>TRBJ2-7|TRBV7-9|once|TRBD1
TGTGCCAGCAGCTTAGGTCTACAGGGGGTTGGATACGAGCAGTACTTC
CASSLGLQGVGYEQYF
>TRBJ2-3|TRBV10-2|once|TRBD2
TGCGCCAGCAGCGGGACTAGCGGGAGCTTTACAACAGATACGCAGTATTTT
CASSGTSGSFTTDTQYF
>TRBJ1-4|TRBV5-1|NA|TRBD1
TGCGCCGGCAGCCCCGGACAGGGAGCAACTAATGAAAAACTGTTTTTT
CAGSPGQGATNEKLFF
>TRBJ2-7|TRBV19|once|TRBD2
TGTGCCAGTAGTATGCGCGGGGGGACTCAATACTACGAGCAGTACTTC
CASSMRGGTQYYEQYF
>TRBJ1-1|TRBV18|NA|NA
TGTGCCAGCTCACCAGATCTGAACACTGAAGCTTTCTTT
CASSPDLNTEAFF
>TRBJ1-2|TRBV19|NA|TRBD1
TGTGCCAGTAGCACCCTCGGGACAGCTTATGGCTACACCTTC
CASSTLGTAYGYTF
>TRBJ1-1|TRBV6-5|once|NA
TGTTCAACAAACCGGGGGCTTACTGAAGCTTTCTTT
CSTNRGLTEAFF
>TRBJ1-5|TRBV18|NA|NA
TGTGCCAGCTCACCAGAATATAGCAATCAGCCCCAGCATTTT
CASSPEYSNQPQHF
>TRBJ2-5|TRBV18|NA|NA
TGTGCCAGCTCACCACAAGCCGGTTTCCAAGAGACCCAGTACTTC
CASSPQAGFQETQYF
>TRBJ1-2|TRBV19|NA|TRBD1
TGTGCCAGTAGTATAGATGGACAGGGAGCTAACTATGGCTACACCTTC
CASSIDGQGANYGYTF
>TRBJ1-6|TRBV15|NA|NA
TGTGCCAGTGCTATGGACGGCTATAATTCACCCCTCCACTTT
CASAMDGYNSPLHF
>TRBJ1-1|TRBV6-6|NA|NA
TGTGCCAGCAGTTACTTAGGAGCTGAAGCTTTCTTT
CASSYLGAEAFF
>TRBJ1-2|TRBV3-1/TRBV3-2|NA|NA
TGTGCCAGCAGCCTCCGACACAGAAACTATGGCTACACCTTC
CASSLRHRNYGYTF
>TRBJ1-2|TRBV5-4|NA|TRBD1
TGTGCCAGCAGCGCGGACAGGGGGACCTATGGCTACACCTTC
CASSADRGTYGYTF
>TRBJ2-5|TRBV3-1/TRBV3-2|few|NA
TGTGCCAGCAGCCAAGATCGAGGGGAACAAGAGACCCAGTACTTC
CASSQDRGEQETQYF
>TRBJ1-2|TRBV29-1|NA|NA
TGCAGCGTTTGGAGGGGAGGTGATGGCTACACCTTC
CSVWRGGDGYTF
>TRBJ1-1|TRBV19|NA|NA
TGTGCCAGTAGTGACAGATTGAACACTGAAGCTTTCTTT
CASSDRLNTEAFF
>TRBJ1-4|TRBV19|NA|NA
TGTGCCAGTAGTTCCTATTTGGCGACTAATGAAAAACTGTTTTTT
CASSSYLATNEKLFF
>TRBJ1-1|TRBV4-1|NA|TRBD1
TGCGCCAGCAGCCGCGGACAGGGCTCTGAAGCTTTCTTT
CASSRGQGSEAFF
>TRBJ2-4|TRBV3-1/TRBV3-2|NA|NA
TGTGCCAGCAGCCCATTACTGCGGGGGCCCGCCAAAAACATTCAGTACTTC
CASSPLLRGPAKNIQYF
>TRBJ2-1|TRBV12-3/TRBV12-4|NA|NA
TGTGCCAGCAGCCGACCAACAGGCAATGAGCAGTTCTTC
CASSRPTGNEQFF
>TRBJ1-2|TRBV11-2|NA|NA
TGTGCCAGCAGCGCCAGAGGCGACCTTAACTATGGCTACACCTTC
CASSARGDLNYGYTF
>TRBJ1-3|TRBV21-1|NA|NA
TGTGCCGGGCCAAACTCTGGAAACACCATATATTTT
CAGPNSGNTIYF
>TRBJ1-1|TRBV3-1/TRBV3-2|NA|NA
TGTGCCAGCAGCCAAATAAAGAGAGGATTCGTGGCTGAAGCTTTCTTT
CASSQIKRGFVAEAFF
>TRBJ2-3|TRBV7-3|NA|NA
TGTGCCAGCAGCTCCGGGGAATTGAGCACAGATACGCAGTATTTT
CASSSGELSTDTQYF
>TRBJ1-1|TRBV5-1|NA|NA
TGCGCCAGCAGCCCTCTAACAGACGAGAACACTGAAGCTTTCTTT
CASSPLTDENTEAFF
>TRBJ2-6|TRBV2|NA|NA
TGTGCCACCCTAAAGATCACTGGGGCCAACGTCCTGACTTTC
CATLKITGANVLTF
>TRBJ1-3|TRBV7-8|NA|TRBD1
TGTGCCAGCAGCCAGGGGGTACAAGCCTCTGGAAACACCATATATTTT
CASSQGVQASGNTIYF
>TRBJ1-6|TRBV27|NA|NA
TGTGCCAGCAGTTTGGTGGGGAGCCAAACATCACCCCTCCACTTT
CASSLVGSQTSPLHF
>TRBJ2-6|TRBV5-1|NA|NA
TGCGCCAGCAGCTTGCAACTGAACTCTGGGGCCAACGTCCTGACTTTC
CASSLQLNSGANVLTF
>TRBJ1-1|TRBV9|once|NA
TGTGCCAGCAGCGTAGGCTTGGACACTGAAGCTTTCTTT
CASSVGLDTEAFF
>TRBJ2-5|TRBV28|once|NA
TGTGCCACCCGAAGCGGCCCCGGGACCCAGTACTTC
CATRSGPGTQYF
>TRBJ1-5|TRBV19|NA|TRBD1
TGTGCCAGTAGTAACTCAGGGGGTAGCAATCAGCCCCAGCATTTT
CASSNSGGSNQPQHF
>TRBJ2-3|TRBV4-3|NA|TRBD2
TGCGCCAGCAGCCAAGGAAAGACTAGCGGGGCGTCCATCCCGCTGTATTTT
CASSQGKTSGASIPLYF
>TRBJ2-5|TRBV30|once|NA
TGTGCCTGGAGGCCTTCAGGGGCAGAGACCCAGTACTTC
CAWRPSGAETQYF
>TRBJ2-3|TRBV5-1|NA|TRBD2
TGCGCCAGCAGCGAGAGGACTAGCGGGGGGTTCTCAGATACGCAGTATTTT
CASSERTSGGFSDTQYF
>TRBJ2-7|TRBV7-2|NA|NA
TGTGCCAGCAGCTTAGGGGTGCGGTCCTACGAGCAGTACTTC
CASSLGVRSYEQYF
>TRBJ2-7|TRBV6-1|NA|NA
TGTGCCAGCAGTGAATTCGGCTACGAGCAGTACTTC
CASSEFGYEQYF
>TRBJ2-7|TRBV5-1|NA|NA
TGCGCCAGCAGCTTGGCCGGAGACCGGTTCATGGACGAGCAGTACTTC
CASSLAGDRFMDEQYF
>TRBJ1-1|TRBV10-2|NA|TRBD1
TGCGCCAGCAGTGGGGTGGAGGGGGCCACTGAAGCTTTCTTT
CASSGVEGATEAFF
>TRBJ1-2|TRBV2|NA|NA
TGTGCCAGCAGTAGCGGTAGGGGATCCTATGGCTACACCTTC
CASSSGRGSYGYTF
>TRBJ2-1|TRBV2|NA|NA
TGTGCCAGCAGTTTCTGGGATGAGCAGTTCTTC
CASSFWDEQFF
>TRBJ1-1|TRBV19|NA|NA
TGTGCCAGTAGTATGAAACACCACACTGAAGCTTTCTTT
CASSMKHHTEAFF
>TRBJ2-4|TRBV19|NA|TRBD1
TGTGCCAGTAGTCCATACAGGGGGCACGGCAAAAACATTCAGTACTTC
CASSPYRGHGKNIQYF
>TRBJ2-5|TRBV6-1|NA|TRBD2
TGTGCCAGCAGTGGCGGGGGGGGACTAGCGGGGGTTCAAGAGACCCAGTACTTC
CASSGGGGLAGVQETQYF
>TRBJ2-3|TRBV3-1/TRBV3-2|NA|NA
TGTGCCAGCAGCCAAGCCGTCTCTGGACCAGATACGCAGTATTTT
CASSQAVSGPDTQYF
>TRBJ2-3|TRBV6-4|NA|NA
TGTGCCAGCAGTGACGGTCCTAGCTGGGTCACAGATACGCAGTATTTT
CASSDGPSWVTDTQYF
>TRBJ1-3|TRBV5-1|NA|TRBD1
TGCGCCAGCAGCGAGGGACAGGGCGCTGGAAACACCATATATTTT
CASSEGQGAGNTIYF
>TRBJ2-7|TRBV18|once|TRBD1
TGTGCCAGCTCACTTTCCGGGACAGGGGAGTCCTACGAGCAGTACTTC
CASSLSGTGESYEQYF
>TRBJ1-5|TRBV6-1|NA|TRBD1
TGTGCCAGCAGTGAAGACCCACGAGGGGGCCCCGAGCATTTT
CASSEDPRGGPEHF
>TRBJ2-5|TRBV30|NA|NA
TGTGCCTGGAGTAGCCTCTCGGAGACCCAGTACTTC
CAWSSLSETQYF
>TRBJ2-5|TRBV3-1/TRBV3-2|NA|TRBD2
TGTGCCAGCAGCCAAGCCCCCGCAGCGGGGGGGCCCCGAACCCAGTACTTC
CASSQAPAAGGPRTQYF
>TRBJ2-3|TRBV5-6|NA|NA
TGTGCCAGCAGCAGAGGTATCGATACGCAGTATTTT
CASSRGIDTQYF
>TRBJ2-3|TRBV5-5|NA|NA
TGTGCCAGCAGCTTGGGTTTCGAAGATACGCAGTATTTT
CASSLGFEDTQYF